The entry below gives a single T cell receptor beta chain sequence along with its context. The same CDR3 also results from other DNA sequences found in this sample. The PCR had 60 Vbeta and 13 Jbeta primers. The method was immunoSEQ multiplex PCR; TCRdb's version includes in-frame clones alone and lacks a portion of them. The sample has 86,000 or so clones, roughly three quarters seen once. These data come from a study of cytomegalovirus exposure and HLA in healthy donors. The length of the CDR3 is 14 residues. The V and J ends lost 2 bases and 8 bases respectively, with 15 bases between them. Germline V gene data show CDR1 as MNHEY and CDR2 as SMNVEV (reference sequence).

The V call is TRBV27, the J call TRBJ1-1; tentative D call: TRBD1 (6 bases). This TCR derives from a woman aged 40 to 55 in good health and CMV-seropositive. The sequenced sample consisted of PBMCs. The CDR3 here is CASSLRGGWTEAFF. The CDR3 coding sequence is TGTGCCAGCAGTTTAAGGGGGGGATGGACCGAAGCTTTCTTT.